This TCR beta chain was obtained from a study of shared clonotypes between healthy human individuals. The junction had 7 bases not matched to a gene; V was cut back by 3 bases and J by 5 bases. From germline, CDR1 is LGHNA and CDR2 YNFKEQ. There are 15 residues in the CDR3. Libraries were prepared by immunoSEQ multiplex PCR; TCRdb keeps only in-frame clonotypes and omits some of them. The sample lists a few million clones, 85% to 95% occurring once. The specimen sequenced was naive CD4+ T cells sorted from blood. Indicated subset: CD45RA+ positively selected. This chain connects TRBV4-2 to TRBJ1-1; TRBD1 aligns across 9 bases. This TCR was recovered from a man aged 18 to 29 in good health. This CDR3 reads CASSQPDRGGTEAFF. DNA for the CDR3: TGTGCCAGCAGCCAGCCGGACAGGGGCGGGACTGAAGCTTTCTTT.